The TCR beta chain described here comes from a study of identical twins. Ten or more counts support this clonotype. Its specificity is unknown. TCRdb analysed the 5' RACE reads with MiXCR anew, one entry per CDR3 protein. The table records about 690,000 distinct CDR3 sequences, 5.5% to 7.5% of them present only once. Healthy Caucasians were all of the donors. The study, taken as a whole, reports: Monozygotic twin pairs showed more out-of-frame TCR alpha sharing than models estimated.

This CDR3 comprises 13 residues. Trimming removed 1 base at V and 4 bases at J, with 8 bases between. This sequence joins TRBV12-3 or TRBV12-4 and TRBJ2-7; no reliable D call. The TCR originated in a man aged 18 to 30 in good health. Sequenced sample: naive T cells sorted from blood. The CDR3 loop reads CASSLGWGYEQYF. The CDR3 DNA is TGTGCCAGCAGTTTAGGATGGGGTTACGAGCAGTACTTC.